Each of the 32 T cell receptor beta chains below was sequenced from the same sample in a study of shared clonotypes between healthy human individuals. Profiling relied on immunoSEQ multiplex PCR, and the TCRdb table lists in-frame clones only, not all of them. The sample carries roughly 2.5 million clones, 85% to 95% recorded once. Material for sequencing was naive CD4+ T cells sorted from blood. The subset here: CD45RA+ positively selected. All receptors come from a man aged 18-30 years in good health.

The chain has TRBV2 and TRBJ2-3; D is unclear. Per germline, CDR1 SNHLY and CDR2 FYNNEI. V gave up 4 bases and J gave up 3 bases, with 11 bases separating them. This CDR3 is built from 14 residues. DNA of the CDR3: TGTGCCAGCAGTGCGTGGCAGGAAACAGATACGCAGTATTTT. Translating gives CASSAWQETDTQYF.

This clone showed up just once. The CDR3 bases are TGTGCCAGCAGCAATTTGACTAAACAGCGATCCTACAATGAGCAGTTCTTC. Translated: CASSNLTKQRSYNEQFF. The chain recombines TRBV16 with TRBJ2-1, with a possible D match to TRBD2 (5 bases). V lost 5 bases and J 1 base, leaving 18 bases between the germline ends. CDR1 and CDR2 from the germline V gene are KGHSY and FQNENV. The CDR3 is made up of 17 amino acids. Full variable domain (outside the CDR3, taken from reference TRBV16 and TRBJ2-1): GEEVAQTPKHLVRGEGQKAKLYCAPIKGHSYVFWYQQVLKNEFKFLISFQNENVFDETGMPKERFSAKCLPNSPCSLEIQATKLEDSAVYFCASSNLTKQRSYNEQFFGPGTRLTVL.

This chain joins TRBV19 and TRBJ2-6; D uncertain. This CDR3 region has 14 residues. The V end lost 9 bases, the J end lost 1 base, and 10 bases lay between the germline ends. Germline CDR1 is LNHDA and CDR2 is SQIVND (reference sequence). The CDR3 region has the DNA TGTGCCAGCCGAGTGGATTCTGGGGCCAACGTCCTGACTTTC. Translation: CASRVDSGANVLTF.

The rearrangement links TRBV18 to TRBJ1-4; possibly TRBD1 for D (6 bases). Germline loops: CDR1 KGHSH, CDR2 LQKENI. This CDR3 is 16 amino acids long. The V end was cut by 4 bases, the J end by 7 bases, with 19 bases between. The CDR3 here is CASSQASNRGSEKLFF. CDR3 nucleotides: TGTGCCAGCTCACAGGCGTCCAATAGGGGGAGTGAAAAACTGTTTTTT.

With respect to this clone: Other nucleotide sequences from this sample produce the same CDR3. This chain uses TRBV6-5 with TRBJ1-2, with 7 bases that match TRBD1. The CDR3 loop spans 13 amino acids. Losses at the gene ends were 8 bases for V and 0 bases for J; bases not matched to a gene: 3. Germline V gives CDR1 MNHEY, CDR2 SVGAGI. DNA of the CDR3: TGTGCCAGCCGGGGGACAGCTAACTATGGCTACACCTTC. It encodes CASRGTANYGYTF.

The chain's CDR3 is CASSPLGPKDEKLFF. The CDR3 DNA follows: TGTGCCAGCAGTCCGCTCGGACCTAAGGATGAAAAACTGTTTTTT. The chain carries TRBV27 and TRBJ1-4, with D uncertain. CDR3 length equals 15 residues. The germline V gene has CDR1 MNHEY and CDR2 SMNVEV (reference sequence). The ends were cut back, 5 bases at V and 6 bases at J, with 16 bases in the middle.

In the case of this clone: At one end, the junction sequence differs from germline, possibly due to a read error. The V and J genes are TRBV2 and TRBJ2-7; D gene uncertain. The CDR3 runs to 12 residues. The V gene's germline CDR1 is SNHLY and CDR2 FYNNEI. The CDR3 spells CASVGPGPFPTF. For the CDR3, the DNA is TGTGCCAGCGTGGGTCCCGGGCCTTTCCCGACCTTC.

The CDR3 here is CASSESRRLNTGELFF. The DNA of the CDR3 is TGTGCCAGCAGTGAATCTCGGAGGTTGAACACCGGGGAGCTGTTTTTT. V is TRBV25-1 and J is TRBJ2-2, with D tentatively TRBD2 (5 bases). Deletions cut 1 base from V and 1 base from J, with 10 bases between. This CDR3 has 16 amino acids. Germline assignment: CDR1 MGHDK and CDR2 SYGVNS.

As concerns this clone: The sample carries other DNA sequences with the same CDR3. As DNA, the CDR3 is TGTGCCAGCAGCGGAGGACAGGGCTCCTACAATGAGCAGTTCTTC. Protein: CASSGGQGSYNEQFF. The genes are TRBV9 and TRBJ2-1; 8 bases are a match to TRBD1. The CDR3 length is 15 residues. Germline V gives CDR1 SGDLS, CDR2 YYNGEE. V lost 3 bases and J lost 0; bases outside the gene matches: 2.

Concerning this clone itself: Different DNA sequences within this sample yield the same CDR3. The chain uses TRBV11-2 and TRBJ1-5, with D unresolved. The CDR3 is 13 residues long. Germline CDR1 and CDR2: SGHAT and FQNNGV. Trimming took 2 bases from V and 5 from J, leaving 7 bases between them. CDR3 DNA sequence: TGTGCCAGCAGCTTAAATCGCGATCAGCCCCAGCATTTT. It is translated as CASSLNRDQPQHF. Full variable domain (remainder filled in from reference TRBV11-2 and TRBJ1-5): EAGVAQSPRYKIIEKRQSVAFWCNPISGHATLYWYQQILGQGPKLLIQFQNNGVVDDSQLPKDRFSAERLKGVDSTLKIQPAKLEDSAVYLCASSLNRDQPQHFGDGTRLSIL.

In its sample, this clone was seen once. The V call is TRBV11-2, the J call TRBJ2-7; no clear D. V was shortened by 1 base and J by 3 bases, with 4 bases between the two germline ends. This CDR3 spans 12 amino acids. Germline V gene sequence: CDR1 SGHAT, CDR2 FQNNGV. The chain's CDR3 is CASSLVNYEQYF. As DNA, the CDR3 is TGTGCCAGCAGCTTAGTAAACTACGAGCAGTACTTC.

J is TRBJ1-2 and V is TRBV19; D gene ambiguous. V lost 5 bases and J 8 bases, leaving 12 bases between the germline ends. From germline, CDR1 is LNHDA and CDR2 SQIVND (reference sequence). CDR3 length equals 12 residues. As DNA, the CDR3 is TGTGCCAGTAGTCCATCCGGCCTGGGCTACACCTTC. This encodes CASSPSGLGYTF.

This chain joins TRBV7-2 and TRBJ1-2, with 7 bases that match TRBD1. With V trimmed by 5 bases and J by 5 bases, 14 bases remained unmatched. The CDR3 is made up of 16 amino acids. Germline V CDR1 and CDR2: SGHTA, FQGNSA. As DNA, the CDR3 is TGTGCCAGCAGCCCCAGGGGGATTCGAGATACTTATGGCTACACCTTC. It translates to CASSPRGIRDTYGYTF.

CDR3 sequence (DNA): TGTGCCAGCTCACCAGCAGGGTCCATTGAGATAACTGGGGCCAACGTCCTGACTTTC. Translated: CASSPAGSIEITGANVLTF. The chain employs TRBV18 and TRBJ2-6; TRBD1 is a possible D gene (5 bases). CDR1 is KGHSH, CDR2 LQKENI, per germline. V lost 2 bases to trimming and J lost 2 bases, with 19 bases between them. This CDR3 contains 19 residues.

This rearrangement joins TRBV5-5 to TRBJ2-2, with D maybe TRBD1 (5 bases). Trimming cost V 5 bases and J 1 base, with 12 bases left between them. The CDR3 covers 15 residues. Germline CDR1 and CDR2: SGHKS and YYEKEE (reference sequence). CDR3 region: CASSFTDKNTGELFF. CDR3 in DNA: TGTGCCAGCAGTTTCACGGACAAGAACACCGGGGAGCTGTTTTTT.

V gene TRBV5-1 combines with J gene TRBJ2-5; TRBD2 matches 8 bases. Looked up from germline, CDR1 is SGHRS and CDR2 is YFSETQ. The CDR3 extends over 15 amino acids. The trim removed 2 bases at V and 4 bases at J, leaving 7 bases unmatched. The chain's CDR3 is CASSFPAGDGETQYF. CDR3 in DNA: TGCGCCAGCAGCTTCCCAGCGGGGGATGGAGAGACCCAGTACTTC.

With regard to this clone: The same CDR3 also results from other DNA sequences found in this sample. CDR3 DNA: TGTGCCAGCAGCTTAGCTGGGGCCAGCTCCTACAATGAGCAGTTCTTC. Its translation: CASSLAGASSYNEQFF. The chain is built from TRBV7-2 and TRBJ2-1; D might be TRBD1 (5 bases). Trimming stripped 0 bases from V and 0 bases from J, with 9 bases between. Germline V gene data show CDR1 as SGHTA and CDR2 as FQGNSA. The CDR3 covers 16 residues.

The CDR3 bases are TGTGCCAGCTCACCACCTAGGAGAAAAAGCTCCTACGAGCAGTACTTC. Translating it yields CASSPPRRKSSYEQYF. The rearrangement joins TRBV18 to TRBJ2-7; D remains ambiguous. The CDR3 totals 16 residues. The germline V gene has CDR1 KGHSH and CDR2 LQKENI. V lost 0 bases and J 0 bases, leaving 12 bases between the germline ends.

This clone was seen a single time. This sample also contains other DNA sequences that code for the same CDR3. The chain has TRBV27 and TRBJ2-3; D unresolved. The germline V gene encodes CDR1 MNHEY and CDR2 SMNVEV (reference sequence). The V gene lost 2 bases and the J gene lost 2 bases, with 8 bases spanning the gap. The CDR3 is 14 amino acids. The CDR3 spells CASSLGGFTDTQYF. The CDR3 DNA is TGTGCCAGCAGTTTAGGTGGGTTCACAGATACGCAGTATTTT.

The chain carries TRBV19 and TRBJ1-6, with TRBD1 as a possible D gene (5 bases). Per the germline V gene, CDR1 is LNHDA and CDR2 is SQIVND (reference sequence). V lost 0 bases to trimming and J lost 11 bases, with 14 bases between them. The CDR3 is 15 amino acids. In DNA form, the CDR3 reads TGTGCCAGTAGTATAGACAGGGTGGGAAAGCCACCCCTCCACTTT. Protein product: CASSIDRVGKPPLHF.

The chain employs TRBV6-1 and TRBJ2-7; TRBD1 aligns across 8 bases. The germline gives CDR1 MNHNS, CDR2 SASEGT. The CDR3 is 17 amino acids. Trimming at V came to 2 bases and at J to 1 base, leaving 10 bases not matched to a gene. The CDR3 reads CASSESSVGTGSYEQYF. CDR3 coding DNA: TGTGCCAGCAGTGAAAGTTCTGTAGGGACAGGTTCCTACGAGCAGTACTTC.

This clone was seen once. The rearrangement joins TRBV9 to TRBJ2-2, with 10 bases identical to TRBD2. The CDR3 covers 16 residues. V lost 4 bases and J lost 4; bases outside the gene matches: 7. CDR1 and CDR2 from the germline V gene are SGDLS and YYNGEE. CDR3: CASSFLAGGGTGELFF. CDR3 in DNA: TGTGCCAGCAGCTTTTTAGCGGGAGGAGGCACCGGGGAGCTGTTTTTT.

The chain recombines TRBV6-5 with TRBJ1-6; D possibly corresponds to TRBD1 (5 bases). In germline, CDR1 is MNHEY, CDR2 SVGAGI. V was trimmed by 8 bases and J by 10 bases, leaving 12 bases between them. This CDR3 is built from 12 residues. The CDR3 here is CASQMGVSPLHF. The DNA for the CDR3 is TGTGCCAGCCAGATGGGGGTCTCACCCCTCCACTTT.

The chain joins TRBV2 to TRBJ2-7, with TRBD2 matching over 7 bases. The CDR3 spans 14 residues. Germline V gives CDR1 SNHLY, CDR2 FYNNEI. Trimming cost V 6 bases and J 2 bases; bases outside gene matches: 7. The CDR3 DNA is TGTGCCAGCAGGTCCCAGCGGGGCGCCTACGAGCAGTACTTC. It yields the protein CASRSQRGAYEQYF. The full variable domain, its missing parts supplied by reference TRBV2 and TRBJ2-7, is EPEVTQTPSHQVTQMGQEVILRCVPISNHLYFYWYRQILGQKVEFLVSFYNNEISEKSEIFDDQFSVERPDGSNFTLKIRSTKLEDSAMYFCASRSQRGAYEQYFGPGTRLTVT.

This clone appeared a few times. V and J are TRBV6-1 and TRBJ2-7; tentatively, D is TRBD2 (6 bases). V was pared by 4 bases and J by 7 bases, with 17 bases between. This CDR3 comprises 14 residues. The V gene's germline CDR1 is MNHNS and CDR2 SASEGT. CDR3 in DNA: TGTGCCAGCAGTGGCCGGGACTTGGGCATTGAGCAGTACTTC. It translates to CASSGRDLGIEQYF.

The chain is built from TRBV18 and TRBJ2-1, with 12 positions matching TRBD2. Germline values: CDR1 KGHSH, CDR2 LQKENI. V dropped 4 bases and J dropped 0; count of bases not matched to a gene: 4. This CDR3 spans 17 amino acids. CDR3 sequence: CASSRETSGSSYNEQFF. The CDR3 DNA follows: TGTGCCAGCTCACGAGAGACTAGCGGGAGCTCCTACAATGAGCAGTTCTTC.

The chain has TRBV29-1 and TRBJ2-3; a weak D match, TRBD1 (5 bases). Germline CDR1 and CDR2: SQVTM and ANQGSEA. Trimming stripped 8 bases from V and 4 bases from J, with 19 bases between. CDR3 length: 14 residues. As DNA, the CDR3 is TGCAGCATTGCCCCCCAGGGTCCCGCAGATACGCAGTATTTT. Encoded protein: CSIAPQGPADTQYF.

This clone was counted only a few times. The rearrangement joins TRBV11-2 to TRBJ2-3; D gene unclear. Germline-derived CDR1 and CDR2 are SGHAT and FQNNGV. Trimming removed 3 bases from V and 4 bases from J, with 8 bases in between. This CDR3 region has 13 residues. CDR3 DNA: TGTGCCAGCAGCTTGTTGTTTCCAGATACGCAGTATTTT. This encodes CASSLLFPDTQYF.

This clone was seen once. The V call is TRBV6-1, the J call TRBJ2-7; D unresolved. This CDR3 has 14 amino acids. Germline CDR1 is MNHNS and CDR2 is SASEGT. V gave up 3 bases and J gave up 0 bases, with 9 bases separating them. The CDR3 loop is CASSDGGASYEQYF. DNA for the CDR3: TGTGCCAGCAGTGATGGTGGAGCCTCCTACGAGCAGTACTTC.

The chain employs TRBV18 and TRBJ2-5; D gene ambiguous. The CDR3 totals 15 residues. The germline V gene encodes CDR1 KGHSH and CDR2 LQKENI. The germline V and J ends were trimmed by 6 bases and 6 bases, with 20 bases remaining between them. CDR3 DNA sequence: TGTGCCAGCTCGCCCCTGCCCGCGGTGGAGCAGACCCAGTACTTC. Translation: CASSPLPAVEQTQYF.

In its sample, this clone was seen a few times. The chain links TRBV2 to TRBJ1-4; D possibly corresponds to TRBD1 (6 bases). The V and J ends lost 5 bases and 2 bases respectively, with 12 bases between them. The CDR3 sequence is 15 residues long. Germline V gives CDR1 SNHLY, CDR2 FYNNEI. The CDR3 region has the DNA TGTGCCAGCAGTTTAGACAGGTCGACTAATGAAAAACTGTTTTTT. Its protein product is CASSLDRSTNEKLFF.

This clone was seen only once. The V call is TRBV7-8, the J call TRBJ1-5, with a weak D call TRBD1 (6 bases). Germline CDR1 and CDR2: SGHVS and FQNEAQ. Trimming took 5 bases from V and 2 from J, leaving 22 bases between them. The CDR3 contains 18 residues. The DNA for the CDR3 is TGTGCCAGCAGCCTCCAGGACAGCTCCCTTCTGGGCAATCAGCCCCAGCATTTT. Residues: CASSLQDSSLLGNQPQHF. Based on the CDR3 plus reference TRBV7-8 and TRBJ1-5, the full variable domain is GAGVSQSPRYKVAKRGQDVALRCDPISGHVSLFWYQQALGQGPEFLTYFQNEAQLDKSGLPSDRFFAERPEGSVSTLKIQRTQQEDSAVYLCASSLQDSSLLGNQPQHFGDGTRLSIL.